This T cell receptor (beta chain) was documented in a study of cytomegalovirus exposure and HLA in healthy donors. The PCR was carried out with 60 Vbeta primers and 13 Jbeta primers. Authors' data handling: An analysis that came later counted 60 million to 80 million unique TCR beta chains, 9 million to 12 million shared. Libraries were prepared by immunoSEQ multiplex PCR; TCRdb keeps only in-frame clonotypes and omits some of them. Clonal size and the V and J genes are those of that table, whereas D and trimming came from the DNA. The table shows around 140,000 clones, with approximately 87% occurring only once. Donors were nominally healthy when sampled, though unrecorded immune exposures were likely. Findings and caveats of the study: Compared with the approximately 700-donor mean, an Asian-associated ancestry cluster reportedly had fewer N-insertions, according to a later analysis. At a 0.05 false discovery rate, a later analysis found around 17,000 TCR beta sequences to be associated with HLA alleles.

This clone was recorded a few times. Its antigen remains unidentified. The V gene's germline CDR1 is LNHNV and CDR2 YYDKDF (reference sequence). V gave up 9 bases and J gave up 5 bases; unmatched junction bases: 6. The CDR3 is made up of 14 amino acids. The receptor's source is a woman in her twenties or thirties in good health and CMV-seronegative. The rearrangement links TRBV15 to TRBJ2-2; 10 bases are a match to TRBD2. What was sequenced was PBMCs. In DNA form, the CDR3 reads TGTGCCACGACCGGGACTAGCGCTACCGGGGAGCTGTTTTTT. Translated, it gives CATTGTSATGELFF.